Listed below are T cell receptor beta chains from one sample, sequenced in a study of T cell responses to AZD1222 COVID-19 vaccine. Produced via immunoSEQ multiplex PCR; TCRdb's table is partial and in-frame only. The sample contains more than 65,000 clones, less than 90% of which appear only once. The input for sequencing was peripheral blood, taken on day 0 of AZD1222 vaccination. These receptors were taken from an adult in good health. Each CDR3 is given with its conserved first and last residue. D genes are given only for firm matches. Size values are once, few and many counts, or a class for expanded clones, and some rows have none.

v_call	clone_size	j_call	d_call	cdr3_nt	cdr3_aa
TRBV27	NA	TRBJ2-6	TRBD1	TGTGCCAGCAGTCCGACAGGGTGGTTATCGTCTGGGGCCAACGTCCTGACTTTC	CASSPTGWLSSGANVLTF
TRBV3-1/TRBV3-2	NA	TRBJ1-1	NA	TGTGCCAGCAGCCAAGACCAAATTCAGCGATACACTGAAGCTTTCTTT	CASSQDQIQRYTEAFF
TRBV10-3	NA	TRBJ1-6	NA	TGTGCCATCAGACAAGGGAGAGAATCACCCCTCCACTTT	CAIRQGRESPLHF
TRBV28	NA	TRBJ2-7	TRBD1	TGTGCCAGCAGTCCTAGACAGGGGGTAGAGGAGCAGTACTTC	CASSPRQGVEEQYF
TRBV28	NA	TRBJ2-7	NA	TGTGCCAGCAGTTTCAGGTTCCCGGACTACGAGCAGTACTTC	CASSFRFPDYEQYF
TRBV7-2	NA	TRBJ2-3	TRBD2	TGTGCCAGCAGCTCTTTAGCGGGAGGGAGCACAGATACGCAGTATTTT	CASSSLAGGSTDTQYF
TRBV9	NA	TRBJ1-6	NA	TGTGCCAGCAGCGTAGTTATGGATTCACCCCTCCACTTT	CASSVVMDSPLHF
TRBV28	once	TRBJ2-7	TRBD2	TGTGCCAGCAGTTCCCACTTCATTAGCGGGGTCGACTACGAGCAGTACTTC	CASSSHFISGVDYEQYF
TRBV28	NA	TRBJ2-1	TRBD1	TGTGCCAGCAGCTCCCCGGGACAGGGGTCCTACAATGAGCAGTTCTTC	CASSSPGQGSYNEQFF
TRBV14	NA	TRBJ2-7	NA	TGTGCCAGCAGCCGCGAGGGGCCGTTCTACGAGCAGTACTTC	CASSREGPFYEQYF
TRBV28	NA	TRBJ1-5	NA	TGTGCCAGCAGTTTTCCCGGCGGTTCTGGGCAGCCCCAGCATTTT	CASSFPGGSGQPQHF